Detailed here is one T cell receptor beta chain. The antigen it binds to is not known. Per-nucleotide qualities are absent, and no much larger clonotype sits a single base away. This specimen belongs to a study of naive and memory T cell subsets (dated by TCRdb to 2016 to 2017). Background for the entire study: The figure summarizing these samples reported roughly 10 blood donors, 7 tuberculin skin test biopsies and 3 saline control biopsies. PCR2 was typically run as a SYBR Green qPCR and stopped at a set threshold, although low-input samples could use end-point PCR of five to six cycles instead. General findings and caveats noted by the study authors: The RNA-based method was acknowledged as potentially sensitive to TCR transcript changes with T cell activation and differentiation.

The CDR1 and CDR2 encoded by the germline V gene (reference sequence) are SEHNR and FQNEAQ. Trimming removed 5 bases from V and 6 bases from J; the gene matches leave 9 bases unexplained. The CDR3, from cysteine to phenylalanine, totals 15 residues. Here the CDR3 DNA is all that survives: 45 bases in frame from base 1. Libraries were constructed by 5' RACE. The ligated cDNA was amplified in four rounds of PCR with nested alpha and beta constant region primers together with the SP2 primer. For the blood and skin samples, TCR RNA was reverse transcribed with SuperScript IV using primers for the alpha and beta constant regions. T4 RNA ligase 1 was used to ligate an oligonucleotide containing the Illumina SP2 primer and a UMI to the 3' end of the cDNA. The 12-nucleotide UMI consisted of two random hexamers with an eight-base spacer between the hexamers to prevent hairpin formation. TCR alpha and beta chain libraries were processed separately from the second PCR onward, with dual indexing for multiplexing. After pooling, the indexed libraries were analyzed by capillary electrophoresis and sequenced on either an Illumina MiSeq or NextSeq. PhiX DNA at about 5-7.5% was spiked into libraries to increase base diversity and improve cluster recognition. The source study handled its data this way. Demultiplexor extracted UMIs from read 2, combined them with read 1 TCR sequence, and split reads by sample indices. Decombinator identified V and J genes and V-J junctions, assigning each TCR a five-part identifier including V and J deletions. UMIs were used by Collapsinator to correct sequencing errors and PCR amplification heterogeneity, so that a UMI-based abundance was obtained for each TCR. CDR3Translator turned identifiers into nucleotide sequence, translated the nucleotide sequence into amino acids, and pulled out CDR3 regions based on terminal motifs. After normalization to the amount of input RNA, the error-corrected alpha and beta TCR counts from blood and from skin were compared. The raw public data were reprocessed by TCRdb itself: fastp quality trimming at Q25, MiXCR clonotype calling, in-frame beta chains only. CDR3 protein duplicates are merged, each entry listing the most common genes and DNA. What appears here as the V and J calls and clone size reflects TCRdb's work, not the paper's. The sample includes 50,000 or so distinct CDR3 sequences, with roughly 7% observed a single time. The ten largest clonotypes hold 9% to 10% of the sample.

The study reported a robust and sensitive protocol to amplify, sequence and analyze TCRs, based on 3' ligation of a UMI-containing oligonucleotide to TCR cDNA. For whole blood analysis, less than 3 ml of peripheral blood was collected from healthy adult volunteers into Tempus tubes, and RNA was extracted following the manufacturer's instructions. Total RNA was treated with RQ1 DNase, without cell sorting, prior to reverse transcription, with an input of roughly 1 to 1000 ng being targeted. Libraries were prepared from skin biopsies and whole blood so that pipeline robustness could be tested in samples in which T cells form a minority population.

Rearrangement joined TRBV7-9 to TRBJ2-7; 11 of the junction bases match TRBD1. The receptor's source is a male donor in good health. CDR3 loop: CASSPSGTGGREQYF. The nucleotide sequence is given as TGTGCCAGCAGCCCTAGTGGGACAGGGGGGCGCGAGCAGTACTTC.